These 15 T cell receptor beta chains came from one sample sequenced in a study of shared clonotypes between healthy human individuals. Only CD45RO-negative cells positively selected for CCR7 counted as naive CD8 cells, so terminally differentiated effector memory CD45RA+ cells were excluded. Clones were sequenced by immunoSEQ multiplex PCR, and TCRdb holds only the in-frame ones, with some missing. The table has approximately 740,000 clones, 85% to 95% seen once; the top ten hold less than 25%. The sample was naive CD8+ T cells sorted from blood. These receptors were obtained from a man aged 30-40 years in good health.

The chain employs TRBV4-1 and TRBJ2-4; 9 bases are a match to TRBD2. Trimming removed 3 bases from V and 1 base from J; junction bases left unmatched: 10. Germline CDR1 reads MGHRA; CDR2 reads YSYEKL. This CDR3 has 18 amino acids. CDR3 amino acids: CASSQLFSGSAAKNIQYF. The CDR3 nucleotides are TGCGCCAGCAGCCAGCTGTTTAGCGGGAGCGCGGCCAAAAACATTCAGTACTTC.

The chain links TRBV7-9 to TRBJ2-1, with TRBD2 as a possible D gene (6 bases). The CDR3 runs 17 residues. Trimming stripped 1 base from V and 7 bases from J, with 20 bases between. CDR1 is SEHNR and CDR2 is FQNEAQ in the germline V gene (reference sequence). The CDR3 sequence: CASSLEEVEGPGNEQFF. For the CDR3, the DNA is TGTGCCAGCAGCTTAGAGGAGGTGGAGGGCCCAGGGAATGAGCAGTTCTTC.

The chain couples TRBV11-2 to TRBJ2-1; D may match TRBD1 or TRBD2 (5 bases each). The CDR3 is 14 residues long. The V and J ends lost 5 bases and 4 bases respectively, with 12 bases between them. Germline values: CDR1 SGHAT, CDR2 FQNNGV. The CDR3 loop is CASSIPGLYNEQFF. As DNA, the CDR3 is TGTGCCAGCAGCATACCGGGGCTATACAATGAGCAGTTCTTC.

This clone appeared a single time. The chain employs TRBV29-1 and TRBJ1-1; maybe TRBD1 (5 bases). The germline V and J ends were trimmed by 1 base and 6 bases, with 9 bases remaining between them. The CDR3 contains 12 residues. Looked up from germline, CDR1 is SQVTM and CDR2 is ANQGSEA. This CDR3 reads CSVEVDNPEAFF. The CDR3, as DNA: TGCAGCGTTGAAGTGGACAATCCTGAAGCTTTCTTT.

This clone was recorded only once. The chain joins TRBV10-3 to TRBJ2-2; D gene ambiguous. Trimming left V 3 bases short and J 4 bases short, with 3 bases between. CDR1 and CDR2 (germline): ENHRY, SYGVKD. This CDR3 has 12 residues. This chain's CDR3 is CAISDVTGELFF. DNA of the CDR3: TGTGCCATCAGTGACGTCACCGGGGAGCTGTTTTTT.

The chain carries TRBV5-1 and TRBJ2-1; D gene unclear. V shed 4 bases and J shed 5 bases, with 10 bases lying between them. From germline, CDR1 is SGHRS and CDR2 YFSETQ. The CDR3 sequence is 13 residues long. The CDR3: CASSDRVNNEQFF. Here the CDR3 DNA reads TGCGCCAGCAGCGACCGGGTCAACAATGAGCAGTTCTTC.

About this clone itself: The sample has other DNA sequences that encode this CDR3 too. V usage is TRBV27 and J usage is TRBJ2-1, with D maybe TRBD1 (5 bases). Between the trimmed V and J ends, which lost 5 bases and 3 bases, there was a span of 8 bases. Germline CDR1 reads MNHEY; CDR2 reads SMNVEV (reference sequence). This CDR3 is built from 13 residues. CDR3 coding DNA: TGTGCCAGCAGTCCAAGGGGCTACAATGAGCAGTTCTTC. As protein: CASSPRGYNEQFF.

The gene calls are TRBV11-2 and TRBJ2-7; D not resolved. V lost 5 bases, J lost 2 bases, and 7 bases lay in between. Germline V gene sequence: CDR1 SGHAT, CDR2 FQNNGV. The CDR3 loop spans 12 amino acids. The CDR3 loop is CASSLPTYEQYF. The CDR3 nucleotides read TGTGCCAGCAGCCTGCCCACCTACGAGCAGTACTTC.

The chain links TRBV6-5 to TRBJ2-2, with 10 bases identical to TRBD1. The CDR3 runs 15 residues. Germline CDR1 and CDR2: MNHEY and SVGAGI. The J segment lost 7 bases and the V segment lost 6 bases, leaving 8 bases of the junction unmatched. The DNA of the CDR3 is TGTGCCAGCAGCCACGACAGGGGGCGAATCGGGGAGCTGTTTTTT. It codes for CASSHDRGRIGELFF.

This clone showed up just a few times. The same CDR3 arises from other DNA sequences in this sample as well. The genes are TRBV7-9 and TRBJ2-7; D possibly corresponds to TRBD2 (6 bases). CDR3 length: 12 amino acids. V gave up 2 bases and J gave up 7 bases, with 9 bases separating them. CDR1 is SEHNR and CDR2 is FQNEAQ in the germline V gene (reference sequence). As DNA, the CDR3 is TGTGCCAGCAGCTTAAGCGCGGGGGAGCAGTACTTC. Protein product: CASSLSAGEQYF.

The count of this clone is one. The V and J genes are TRBV11-3 and TRBJ2-1; D is ambiguous. Trimming took off 3 bases at V and 3 bases at J, with 12 bases between the two ends. Germline CDR1 and CDR2: SGHNT and YENEEA. The CDR3 length is 15 residues. CDR3 sequence: CASSFDSTVYNEQFF. DNA for the CDR3: TGTGCCAGCAGCTTCGATTCGACGGTCTACAATGAGCAGTTCTTC. The full variable domain, completed using reference TRBV11-3 and TRBJ2-1, is EAGVVQSPRYKIIEKKQPVAFWCNPISGHNTLYWYLQNLGQGPELLIRYENEEAVDDSQLPKDRFSAERLKGVDSTLKIQPAELGDSAVYLCASSFDSTVYNEQFFGPGTRLTVL.

This sequence joins TRBV7-8 and TRBJ2-7; 12 bases are shared with TRBD2. After removal of 8 bases from V and 6 bases from J, the junction contained 2 bases not matched to a gene. The CDR3 is 12 residues long. CDR1 is SGHVS, CDR2 FQNEAQ, per germline. The CDR3 sequence is CASRTSGVEQYF. Here the CDR3 DNA reads TGTGCCAGCCGGACTAGCGGGGTCGAGCAGTACTTC.

The chain joins TRBV19 to TRBJ2-7, with D possibly matching TRBD1 (7 bases). This CDR3 is 15 amino acids long. The V end was cut by 0 bases, the J end by 2 bases, with 11 bases between. The germline gives CDR1 LNHDA, CDR2 SQIVND (reference sequence). The CDR3 DNA reads TGTGCCAGTAGTATAGATCAGGGGGGCGCCTACGAGCAGTACTTC. This translates into CASSIDQGGAYEQYF.

The chain carries TRBV7-9 and TRBJ2-7; tentative D call: TRBD2 (5 bases). The CDR3 totals 14 residues. V lost 4 bases, J lost 2 bases, and 12 bases lay in between. Germline lookup yields CDR1 SEHNR and CDR2 FQNEAQ (reference sequence). The CDR3 DNA reads as TGTGCCAGCAGCTACGGGGTGAAACCCTACGAGCAGTACTTC. The encoded protein is CASSYGVKPYEQYF. Complete variable domain (other parts from reference TRBV7-9 and TRBJ2-7): DTGVSQNPRHKITKRGQNVTFRCDPISEHNRLYWYRQTLGQGPEFLTYFQNEAQLEKSRLLSDRFSAERPKGSFSTLEIQRTEQGDSAMYLCASSYGVKPYEQYFGPGTRLTVT.

The chain combines TRBV11-2 with TRBJ2-2; 9 nucleotides match TRBD2. Germline V gene lookup returns CDR1 SGHAT and CDR2 FQNNGV. The CDR3 runs to 19 residues. V lost 1 base, J lost 0 bases, and 9 bases stayed unmatched. The CDR3 spells CASSLAAGGIISNTGELFF. In nucleotides, the CDR3 is TGTGCCAGCAGCTTAGCCGCGGGAGGGATTATTTCGAACACCGGGGAGCTGTTTTTT. Filled out from reference TRBV11-2 and TRBJ2-2, the complete variable domain reads EAGVAQSPRYKIIEKRQSVAFWCNPISGHATLYWYQQILGQGPKLLIQFQNNGVVDDSQLPKDRFSAERLKGVDSTLKIQPAKLEDSAVYLCASSLAAGGIISNTGELFFGEGSRLTVL.